This T cell receptor beta chain was captured by sequencing in a study of OX40 agonist ivuxolimab in advanced cancers. Study at large: In this cohort, patients received ivuxolimab, an agonistic anti-OX40 (CD134) antibody.

The CDR3 consists of 15 residues. V was pared by 0 bases and J by 0 bases, with 7 bases between. Looked up from germline, CDR1 is SGHNT and CDR2 is YYREEE (reference sequence). Sequenced by immunoSEQ multiplex PCR; TCRdb stores in-frame clones only, minus some. The sample contains around 40,000 clones, 80% to 90% of which appear only once. The material was CD4+ or CD8+ T cells sorted from blood, obtained in a trial of the OX40 agonist ivuxolimab. This sequence was found in an adult with an advanced solid tumor such as melanoma, head and neck, liver or kidney cancer. The chain combines TRBV5-4 with TRBJ2-1, with D unresolved. The CDR3: CASSLAFSSYNEQFF. The CDR3 nucleotides are TGTGCCAGCAGCTTGGCCTTTAGCTCCTACAATGAGCAGTTCTTC.